These 8 T cell receptor beta chains originate from one sample sequenced in a study of naive and memory T cell subsets (dated by TCRdb to 2015 to 2018). Libraries were built with UMI-ligation and nested PCR. The sample was run on an Illumina MiSeq. The beta constant-region primer consisted of an equimolar mixture of two oligonucleotides that together covered TRBC1 and TRBC2. TCRdb trimmed public reads at Q25 via fastp, called clones via MiXCR and kept in-frame beta chains. CDR3 protein duplicates are merged, each entry listing the most common genes and DNA. The sample profile shows roughly 140,000 distinct CDR3 sequences; more than 15% of them were found once. The ten largest clones capture 0.14% to 0.15% of the sample. The sequencing sample was made of naive CD4+ T cells from blood. Taken with the paper, the label for cell subset or site translates to: naive T cells, CD45RA high CD27+. These receptors came from a human donor in good health.

The chain combines TRBV28 with TRBJ2-2, with TRBD1 matching over 9 bases. Looked up from germline, CDR1 is MDHEN and CDR2 is SYDVKM. V shed 6 bases and J 8 bases; nucleotides not matched to a gene: 10. The CDR3 length is 15 residues. DNA of the CDR3: TGTGCCAGCAGGGCGGGACAGGGCAATTCGGGGGAGCTGTTTTTT. Amino acid sequence: CASRAGQGNSGELFF.

The sample holds one count of this clonotype. The rearrangement joins TRBV18 to TRBJ2-3; D is undetermined. CDR1 is KGHSH and CDR2 is LQKENI in the germline V gene. Trimming left V 1 base short and J 2 bases short, with 10 bases between. This CDR3 is 15 amino acids long. The CDR3 DNA reads TGTGCCAGCTCACCACTTCTACAGTCCACAGATACGCAGTATTTT. Translating gives CASSPLLQSTDTQYF.

In its sample, this clonotype was seen a few times. The rearrangement links TRBV24-1 to TRBJ2-3; the D gene is possibly TRBD2 (5 bases). V gave up 2 bases and J gave up 3 bases, with 11 bases separating them. This CDR3 has 15 residues. Germline V CDR1 and CDR2: KGHDR, SFDVKD. This CDR3 is CATSDSGLSTDTQYF. The CDR3 coding sequence is TGTGCCACCAGTGATTCCGGACTCTCGACAGATACGCAGTATTTT.

V gene TRBV24-1 combines with J gene TRBJ2-1; D remains ambiguous. The CDR3 is 16 amino acids. CDR1 is KGHDR and CDR2 is SFDVKD in the germline V gene. The germline V and J ends were trimmed by 3 bases and 1 base, with 12 bases remaining between them. The CDR3 loop is CATSDAVAVSYNEQFF. Written as DNA, the CDR3 is TGTGCCACCAGTGATGCTGTGGCAGTTTCCTACAATGAGCAGTTCTTC.

V and J are TRBV9 and TRBJ2-7, with 7 bases fitting TRBD2. Germline V gene lookup returns CDR1 SGDLS and CDR2 YYNGEE. CDR3 length: 15 amino acids. Trimming removed 4 bases from V and 7 bases from J; junction bases left unmatched: 14. The CDR3 sequence: CASSPRDYPLVEQYF. The CDR3 DNA follows: TGTGCCAGCAGCCCCCGGGACTACCCCCTGGTAGAGCAGTACTTC.

This clonotype turned up a few times. The rearrangement links TRBV6-1 to TRBJ1-1; D is uncertain. V lost 10 bases and J 4 bases, leaving 10 bases between the germline ends. The germline gives CDR1 MNHNS, CDR2 SASEGT. CDR3 length equals 11 residues. This CDR3 reads CATSPGTEAFF. For the CDR3, the DNA is TGTGCCACTTCCCCGGGCACTGAAGCTTTCTTT.

V is TRBV20-1 and J is TRBJ2-7; tentative D call: TRBD1 (6 bases). The CDR3 totals 14 residues. Trimming shortened V by 0 bases and J by 7 bases, and 16 bases separated the two germline ends. The germline gives CDR1 DFQATT, CDR2 SNEGSKA (reference sequence). The CDR3 region is CSARDPRGPEEQYF. CDR3 sequence (DNA): TGCAGTGCTAGAGATCCCAGGGGTCCGGAAGAGCAGTACTTC.

The chain joins TRBV12-3 or TRBV12-4 to TRBJ2-2; D ambiguous. The V and J ends lost 7 bases and 3 bases respectively, with 3 bases between them. The CDR3 is 11 amino acids. CDR3 in amino acids: CASKYTGELFF. The CDR3 coding sequence is TGTGCCAGCAAATACACCGGGGAGCTGTTTTTT.